The present entry profiles one T cell receptor (beta chain) with its context. Its antigen is unknown. 13 Jbeta primers and 60 Vbeta primers were used for the PCR. Original processing notes: In a later analysis, of about 80 million unique beta chains, 9 million to 11 million appeared in at least two donors. Produced via immunoSEQ multiplex PCR; TCRdb's table is partial and in-frame only. That table supplies the V and J calls and clone size; D and trimming were determined from the DNA. This table holds some 52,000 clones, around 70% found once. The source of the sample is a study of cytomegalovirus exposure and HLA in healthy donors. Study conclusions and caveats: On later analysis, the bulk of CMV-associated TCR beta chains appeared to be HLA-restricted. Sequence variants that were highly shared formed a cluster that was likely a sequencing artifact.

With 10 bases removed from V and 2 bases from J, the gap between germline ends came to 9 bases. The germline V gene has CDR1 MNHEY and CDR2 SVGAGI. The CDR3 is 11 amino acids. These donors counted as nominally healthy when sampled, but unrecorded immune exposures were likely. The sequencing input was PBMCs. The chain links TRBV6-5 to TRBJ2-7; no clear D. This receptor was obtained from a man aged 18 to 35 in good health and CMV-seronegative. DNA for the CDR3: TGTGCCACCGGAGTGACCTACGAGCAGTACTTC. It yields the protein CATGVTYEQYF.